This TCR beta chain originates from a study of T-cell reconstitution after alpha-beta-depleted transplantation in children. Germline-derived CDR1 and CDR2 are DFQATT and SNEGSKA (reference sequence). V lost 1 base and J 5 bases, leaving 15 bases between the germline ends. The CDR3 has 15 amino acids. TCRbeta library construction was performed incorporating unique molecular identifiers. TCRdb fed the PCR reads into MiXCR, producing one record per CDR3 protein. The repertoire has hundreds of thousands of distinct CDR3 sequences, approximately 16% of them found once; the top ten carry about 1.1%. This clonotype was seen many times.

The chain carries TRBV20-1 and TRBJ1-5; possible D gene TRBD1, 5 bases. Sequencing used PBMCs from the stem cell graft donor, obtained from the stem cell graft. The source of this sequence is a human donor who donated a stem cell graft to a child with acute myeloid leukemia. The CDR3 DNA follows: TGCAGTGCTAGAGCGGACATGCGGGAGCATCAGCCCCAGCATTTT. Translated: CSARADMREHQPQHF.